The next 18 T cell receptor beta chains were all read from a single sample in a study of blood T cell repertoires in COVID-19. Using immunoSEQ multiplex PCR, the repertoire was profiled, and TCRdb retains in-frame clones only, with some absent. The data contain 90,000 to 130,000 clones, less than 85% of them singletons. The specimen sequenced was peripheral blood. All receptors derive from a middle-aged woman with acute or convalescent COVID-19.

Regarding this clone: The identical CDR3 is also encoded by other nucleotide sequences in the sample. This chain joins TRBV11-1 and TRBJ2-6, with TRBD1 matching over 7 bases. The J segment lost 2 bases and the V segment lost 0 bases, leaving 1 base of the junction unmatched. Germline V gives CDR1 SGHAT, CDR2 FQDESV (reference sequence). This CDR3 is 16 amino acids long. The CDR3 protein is CASSLAGTAGANVLTF. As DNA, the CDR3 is TGTGCCAGCAGCTTAGCCGGGACAGCTGGGGCCAACGTCCTGACTTTC.

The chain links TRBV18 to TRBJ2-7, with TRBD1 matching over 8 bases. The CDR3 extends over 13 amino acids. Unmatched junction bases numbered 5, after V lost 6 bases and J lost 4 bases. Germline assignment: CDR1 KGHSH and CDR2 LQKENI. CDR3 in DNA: TGTGCCAGCTCGTTCCAGGGGGCATACGAGCAGTACTTC. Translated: CASSFQGAYEQYF.

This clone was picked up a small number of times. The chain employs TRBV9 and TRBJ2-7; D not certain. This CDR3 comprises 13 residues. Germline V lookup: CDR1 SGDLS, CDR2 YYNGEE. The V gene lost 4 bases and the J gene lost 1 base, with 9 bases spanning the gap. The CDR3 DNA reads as TGTGCCAGCAGCCCGAGAAGTTCCTACGAGCAGTACTTC. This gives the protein CASSPRSSYEQYF.

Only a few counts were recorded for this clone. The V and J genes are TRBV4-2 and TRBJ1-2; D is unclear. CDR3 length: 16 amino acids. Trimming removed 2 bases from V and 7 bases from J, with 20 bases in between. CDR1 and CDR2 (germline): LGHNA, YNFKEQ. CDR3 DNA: TGTGCCAGCAGCCAAAAAGACCGGCGACTTTTGGGTGGCTACACCTTC. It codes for CASSQKDRRLLGGYTF.

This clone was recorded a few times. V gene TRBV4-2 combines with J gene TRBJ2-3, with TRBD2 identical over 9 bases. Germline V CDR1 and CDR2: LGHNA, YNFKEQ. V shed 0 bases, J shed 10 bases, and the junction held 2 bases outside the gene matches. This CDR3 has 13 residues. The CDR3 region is CASSQEGGGAQYF. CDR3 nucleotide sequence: TGTGCCAGCAGCCAAGAGGGCGGGGGGGCGCAGTATTTT.

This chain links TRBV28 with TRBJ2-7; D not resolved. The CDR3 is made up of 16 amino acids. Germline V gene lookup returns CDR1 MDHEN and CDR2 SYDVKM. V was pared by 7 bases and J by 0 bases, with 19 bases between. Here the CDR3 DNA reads TGTGCCAGCAACGCGCCCATGGGTACTAACTCCTACGAGCAGTACTTC. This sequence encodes CASNAPMGTNSYEQYF.

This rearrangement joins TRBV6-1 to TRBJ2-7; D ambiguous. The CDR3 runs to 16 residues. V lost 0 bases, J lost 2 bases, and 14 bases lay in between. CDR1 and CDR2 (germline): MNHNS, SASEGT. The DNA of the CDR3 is TGTGCCAGCAGTGAAGCGCTTGGGCAGGCTACCTACGAGCAGTACTTC. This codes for CASSEALGQATYEQYF.

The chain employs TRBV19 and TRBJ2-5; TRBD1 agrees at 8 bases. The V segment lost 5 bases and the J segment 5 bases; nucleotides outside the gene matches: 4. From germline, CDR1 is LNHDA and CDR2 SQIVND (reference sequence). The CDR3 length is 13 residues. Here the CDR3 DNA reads TGTGCCAGTAGTCTACAGGGGGAGGAGACCCAGTACTTC. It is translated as CASSLQGEETQYF.

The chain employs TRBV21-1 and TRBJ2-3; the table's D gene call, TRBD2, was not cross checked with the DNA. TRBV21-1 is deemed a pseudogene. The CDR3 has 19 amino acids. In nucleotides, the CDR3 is TGTGCCAGCAGCAAGCGACTAGCGGGGGGGCTTAGAAGCACAGATACGCAGTATTTT. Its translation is CASSKRLAGGLRSTDTQYF.

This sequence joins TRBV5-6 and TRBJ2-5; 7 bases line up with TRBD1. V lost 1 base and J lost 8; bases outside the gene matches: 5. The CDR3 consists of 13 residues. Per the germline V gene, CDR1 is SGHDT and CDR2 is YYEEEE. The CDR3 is CASSLFTGVTQYF. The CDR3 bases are TGTGCCAGCAGCTTGTTTACAGGGGTTACCCAGTACTTC.

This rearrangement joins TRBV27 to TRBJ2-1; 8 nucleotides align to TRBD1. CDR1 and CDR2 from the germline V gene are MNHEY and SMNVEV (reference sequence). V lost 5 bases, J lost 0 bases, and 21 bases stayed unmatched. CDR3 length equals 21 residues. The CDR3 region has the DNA TGTGCCAGCAGTCCAGGGGGCGTGTGGACCTCCATCCAGAGCTCCTACAATGAGCAGTTCTTC. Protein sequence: CASSPGGVWTSIQSSYNEQFF.

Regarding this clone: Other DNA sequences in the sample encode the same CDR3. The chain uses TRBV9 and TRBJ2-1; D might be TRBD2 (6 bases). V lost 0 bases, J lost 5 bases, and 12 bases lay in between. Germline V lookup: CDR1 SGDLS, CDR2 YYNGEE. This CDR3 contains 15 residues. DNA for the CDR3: TGTGCCAGCAGCGTAGGTGGTAGCGGAAACAATGAGCAGTTCTTC. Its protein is CASSVGGSGNNEQFF. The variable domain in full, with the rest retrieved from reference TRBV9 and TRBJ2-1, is DSGVTQTPKHLITATGQRVTLRCSPRSGDLSVYWYQQSLDQGLQFLIQYYNGEERAKGNILERFSAQQFPDLHSELNLSSLELGDSALYFCASSVGGSGNNEQFFGPGTRLTVL.

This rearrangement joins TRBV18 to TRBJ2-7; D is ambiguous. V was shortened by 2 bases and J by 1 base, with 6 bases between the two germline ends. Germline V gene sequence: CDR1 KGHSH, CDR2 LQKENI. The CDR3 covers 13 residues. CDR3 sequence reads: CASSPTPSYEQYF. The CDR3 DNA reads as TGTGCCAGCTCACCAACACCTTCCTACGAGCAGTACTTC.

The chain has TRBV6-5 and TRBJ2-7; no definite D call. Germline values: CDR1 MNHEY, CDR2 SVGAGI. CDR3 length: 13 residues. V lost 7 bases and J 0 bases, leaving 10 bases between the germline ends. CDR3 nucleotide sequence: TGTGCCAGCACCCTGAGGAGCTCCTACGAGCAGTACTTC. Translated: CASTLRSSYEQYF.

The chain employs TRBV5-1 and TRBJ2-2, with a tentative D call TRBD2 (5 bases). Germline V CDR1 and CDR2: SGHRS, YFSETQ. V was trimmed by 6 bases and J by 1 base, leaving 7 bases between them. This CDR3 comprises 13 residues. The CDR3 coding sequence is TGCGCCAGCAACGAGGGGAACACCGGGGAGCTGTTTTTT. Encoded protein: CASNEGNTGELFF.

CDR3 DNA sequence: TGTGCCAGCAGTCATACTAGCGGGGGCCCAAGCCGGTCGGCCTACAATGAGCAGTTCTTC. Translation gives CASSHTSGGPSRSAYNEQFF. The chain links TRBV27 to TRBJ2-1; 11 positions agree with TRBD2. The CDR3 consists of 20 residues. Germline CDR1 and CDR2: MNHEY and SMNVEV (reference sequence). The V segment lost 5 bases and the J segment 2 bases; nucleotides outside the gene matches: 17.

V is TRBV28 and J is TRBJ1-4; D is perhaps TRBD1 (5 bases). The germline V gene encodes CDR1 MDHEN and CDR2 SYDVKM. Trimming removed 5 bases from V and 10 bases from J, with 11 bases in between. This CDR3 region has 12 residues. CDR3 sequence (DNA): TGTGCCAGCAGTCGACAGACAGCAAAACTGTTTTTT. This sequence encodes CASSRQTAKLFF. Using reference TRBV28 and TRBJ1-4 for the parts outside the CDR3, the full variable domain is DVKVTQSSRYLVKRTGEKVFLECVQDMDHENMFWYRQDPGLGLRLIYFSYDVKMKEKGDIPEGYSVSREKKERFSLILESASTNQTSMYLCASSRQTAKLFFGSGTQLSVL.

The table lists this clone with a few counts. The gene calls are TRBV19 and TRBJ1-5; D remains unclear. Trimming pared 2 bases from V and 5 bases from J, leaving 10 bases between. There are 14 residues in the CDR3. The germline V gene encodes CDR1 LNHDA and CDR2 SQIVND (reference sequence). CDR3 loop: CASSIRGSYQPQHF. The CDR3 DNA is TGTGCCAGTAGTATAAGAGGGAGCTATCAGCCCCAGCATTTT. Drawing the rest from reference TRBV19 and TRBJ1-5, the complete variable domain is DGGITQSPKYLFRKEGQNVTLSCEQNLNHDAMYWYRQDPGQGLRLIYYSQIVNDFQKGDIAEGYSVSREKKESFPLTVTSAQKNPTAFYLCASSIRGSYQPQHFGDGTRLSIL.